The rows below give T cell receptor beta chains drawn from one sample of a study of control samples from healthy donors and cancer patients. TCRdb's copy holds only in-frame clones and misses some; the assay was immunoSEQ multiplex PCR. The repertoire holds under 150,000 clones, 80% to 95% seen once, with around 11% in the top ten. The source material was blood. These receptor sequences come from a man younger than 40 in good health. Both conserved end residues are part of each CDR3. Fields, in order: J gene, D gene, V gene, CDR3 length, clone size, CDR3 DNA, CDR3 protein. D genes are given only for firm matches. Some rows have no size entry. The others give once, few or many, or a class for an expanded clone.

J gene: TRBJ2-7; D gene: .; V gene: TRBV2; CDR3 length: 15; clone size: .; CDR3 DNA: TGTGCCAGCAGTGCCCAAAAGGGGGTCTCCTACGAGCAGTACTTC; CDR3 protein: CASSAQKGVSYEQYF
J gene: TRBJ1-2; D gene: TRBD1; V gene: TRBV3-1/TRBV3-2; CDR3 length: 16; clone size: .; CDR3 DNA: TGTGCCAGCAGCCAAGATCTTTGGGCAGGGGGCCATGGCTACACCTTC; CDR3 protein: CASSQDLWAGGHGYTF
J gene: TRBJ2-3; D gene: TRBD2; V gene: TRBV2; CDR3 length: 21; clone size: .; CDR3 DNA: TGTGCCAGCAGTAAGACTAGCGGGAGGGCCGGGATTAATCGGTCGACAGATACGCAGTATTTT; CDR3 protein: CASSKTSGRAGINRSTDTQYF
J gene: TRBJ2-1; D gene: TRBD1; V gene: TRBV2; CDR3 length: 16; clone size: once; CDR3 DNA: TGTGCCAGCAGTGAGCGAGACAGGGTATACTACAATGAGCAGTTCTTC; CDR3 protein: CASSERDRVYYNEQFF
J gene: TRBJ1-2; D gene: .; V gene: TRBV4-1; CDR3 length: 12; clone size: .; CDR3 DNA: TGCGCCAGCAGCCAGATAAACTATGGCTACACCTTC; CDR3 protein: CASSQINYGYTF
J gene: TRBJ2-7; D gene: .; V gene: TRBV28; CDR3 length: 15; clone size: .; CDR3 DNA: TGTGCCAGCAGTTTATGGCTGGAAAGCACCTACGAGCAGTACTTC; CDR3 protein: CASSLWLESTYEQYF
J gene: TRBJ1-2; D gene: TRBD1; V gene: TRBV7-9; CDR3 length: 17; clone size: .; CDR3 DNA: TGTGCCAGCAGCCCAACCTTATCCGGACAGGGGAACTATGGCTACACCTTC; CDR3 protein: CASSPTLSGQGNYGYTF
J gene: TRBJ2-7; D gene: .; V gene: TRBV6-5; CDR3 length: 15; clone size: .; CDR3 DNA: TGTGCCAGCAGTACATCGGGGATCGGGCCCGACGAGCAGTACTTC; CDR3 protein: CASSTSGIGPDEQYF
J gene: TRBJ2-3; D gene: TRBD1; V gene: TRBV20-1; CDR3 length: 17; clone size: .; CDR3 DNA: TGCAGTGCTAGTTCCACCCTACCGGGACAGGGGTGGGATACGCAGTATTTT; CDR3 protein: CSASSTLPGQGWDTQYF
J gene: TRBJ2-7; D gene: .; V gene: TRBV20-1; CDR3 length: 15; clone size: once; CDR3 DNA: TGCAGTGCTAGTTCCCGTTGGGGCGAAACACCCGGGCAGTACTTC; CDR3 protein: CSASSRWGETPGQYF
J gene: TRBJ2-3; D gene: TRBD2; V gene: TRBV27; CDR3 length: 12; clone size: .; CDR3 DNA: TGTGCCAACGAAATAACTTGGACTAGTCGGTATTTT; CDR3 protein: CANEITWTSRYF
J gene: TRBJ2-7; D gene: .; V gene: TRBV4-2; CDR3 length: 16; clone size: .; CDR3 DNA: TGTGCCAGCAGCCAAGATCTCAACTACCCACCCTACGAGCAGTACTTC; CDR3 protein: CASSQDLNYPPYEQYF
J gene: TRBJ1-2; D gene: TRBD1; V gene: TRBV3-1/TRBV3-2; CDR3 length: 12; clone size: once; CDR3 DNA: TGTGCCAGCAGCCCGACAGGGAGTGGCTACACCTTC; CDR3 protein: CASSPTGSGYTF
J gene: TRBJ1-3; D gene: .; V gene: TRBV6-5; CDR3 length: 15; clone size: .; CDR3 DNA: TGTGCCAGCACCACAGGGATATCGGTTGGAAACACCATATATTTT; CDR3 protein: CASTTGISVGNTIYF
J gene: TRBJ2-7; D gene: .; V gene: TRBV6-5; CDR3 length: 12; clone size: .; CDR3 DNA: TGTGCCAGCAGACTAGACGGACGCGAGCAGTACTTC; CDR3 protein: CASRLDGREQYF
J gene: TRBJ1-3; D gene: .; V gene: TRBV19; CDR3 length: 15; clone size: .; CDR3 DNA: TGTGCCAGTAGTACTCCATCCGGTAGTCGAAACACCATATATTTT; CDR3 protein: CASSTPSGSRNTIYF
J gene: TRBJ1-3; D gene: .; V gene: TRBV11-2; CDR3 length: 14; clone size: once; CDR3 DNA: TGTGCCAGCAGCTTACAGGGGTATGGAAACACCATATATTTT; CDR3 protein: CASSLQGYGNTIYF
J gene: TRBJ1-4; D gene: TRBD1; V gene: TRBV2; CDR3 length: 14; clone size: .; CDR3 DNA: TGTGCCAGCAGTAGACAGGGAGTCCCCGAAAAACTGTTTTTT; CDR3 protein: CASSRQGVPEKLFF
J gene: TRBJ2-3; D gene: .; V gene: TRBV27; CDR3 length: 13; clone size: .; CDR3 DNA: TGTGCCAGCAGCCCATTCGGGGTCGATACGCAGTATTTT; CDR3 protein: CASSPFGVDTQYF
J gene: TRBJ1-5; D gene: .; V gene: TRBV12-5; CDR3 length: 19; clone size: .; CDR3 DNA: TGTGCTAGTGGTTTGGTATCCTTTCACCACAGGTGCCCAAATCAGCCCCAGCATTTT; CDR3 protein: CASGLVSFHHRCPNQPQHF
J gene: TRBJ1-4; D gene: .; V gene: TRBV6-5; CDR3 length: 14; clone size: .; CDR3 DNA: TGTGCCAGCAGCCGTACCGGGACGAATGAAAAACTGTTTTTT; CDR3 protein: CASSRTGTNEKLFF
J gene: TRBJ1-1; D gene: .; V gene: TRBV18; CDR3 length: 13; clone size: few; CDR3 DNA: TGTGCCAGCTCGCTAGGACAAGACACTGAAGCTTTCTTT; CDR3 protein: CASSLGQDTEAFF
J gene: TRBJ1-2; D gene: .; V gene: TRBV5-6; CDR3 length: 13; clone size: .; CDR3 DNA: TGTGCCAGCAGGATAAGGGGGGTTAGTGGCTACACCTTC; CDR3 protein: CASRIRGVSGYTF
J gene: TRBJ1-1; D gene: .; V gene: TRBV18; CDR3 length: 14; clone size: .; CDR3 DNA: TGTGCCAGCTCACCAGGGGTTCTGAACACTGAAGCTTTCTTT; CDR3 protein: CASSPGVLNTEAFF
J gene: TRBJ2-3; D gene: .; V gene: TRBV6-4; CDR3 length: 13; clone size: .; CDR3 DNA: TGTGCCAGCAGTGACGGGGACGCAGATACGCAGTATTTT; CDR3 protein: CASSDGDADTQYF
J gene: TRBJ1-6; D gene: TRBD1; V gene: TRBV7-2; CDR3 length: 17; clone size: .; CDR3 DNA: TGTGCCAGCAGCTTTAACAGGGGGCGCCTGAGTAGTTCACCCCTCCACTTT; CDR3 protein: CASSFNRGRLSSSPLHF
J gene: TRBJ2-1; D gene: .; V gene: TRBV3-1/TRBV3-2; CDR3 length: 15; clone size: once; CDR3 DNA: TGTGCCAGCAGCCTAAGAGGAGGGGGCAATTATGAGCAGTTCTTC; CDR3 protein: CASSLRGGGNYEQFF
J gene: TRBJ2-1; D gene: TRBD2; V gene: TRBV11-2; CDR3 length: 17; clone size: .; CDR3 DNA: TGTGCCAGCAGCTCGTACTACAGCGGGAGGGCATACAATGAGCAGTTCTTC; CDR3 protein: CASSSYYSGRAYNEQFF
J gene: TRBJ1-3; D gene: .; V gene: TRBV7-2; CDR3 length: 15; clone size: once; CDR3 DNA: TGTGCCAGCTCCCCTAGGGGTATCTCTGGAAACACCATATATTTT; CDR3 protein: CASSPRGISGNTIYF
J gene: TRBJ1-1; D gene: .; V gene: TRBV11-3; CDR3 length: 16; clone size: .; CDR3 DNA: TGTGCCAGCAGCTTCGGGACTCGGGGACTGAACACTGAAGCTTTCTTT; CDR3 protein: CASSFGTRGLNTEAFF
J gene: TRBJ1-6; D gene: TRBD1; V gene: TRBV28; CDR3 length: 14; clone size: .; CDR3 DNA: TGTGCCAGCAGTCCGACAGGGAATTTCTCACCCCTCCACTTT; CDR3 protein: CASSPTGNFSPLHF
J gene: TRBJ1-2; D gene: .; V gene: TRBV28; CDR3 length: 13; clone size: .; CDR3 DNA: TGTGCCAGCAGTTTACCAGGGGCGACTGGCTACACCTTC; CDR3 protein: CASSLPGATGYTF
J gene: TRBJ1-1; D gene: .; V gene: TRBV10-2; CDR3 length: 14; clone size: .; CDR3 DNA: TGCGCCAGCAGTGAGTCGCTACTTGGGGCTGAAGCTTTCTTT; CDR3 protein: CASSESLLGAEAFF
J gene: TRBJ2-3; D gene: .; V gene: TRBV7-9; CDR3 length: 13; clone size: .; CDR3 DNA: TGTGCCAGCAGCTTATCCTACACAGATACGCAGTATTTT; CDR3 protein: CASSLSYTDTQYF
J gene: TRBJ1-2; D gene: .; V gene: TRBV5-6; CDR3 length: 15; clone size: .; CDR3 DNA: TGTGCCAGCAGCTTGTGGGGTACCCGAGGGCGAGGCTACACCTTC; CDR3 protein: CASSLWGTRGRGYTF
J gene: TRBJ2-7; D gene: .; V gene: TRBV28; CDR3 length: 12; clone size: .; CDR3 DNA: TGTGCCAGCAGTCCCCCGGGTTACGAGCAGTACTTC; CDR3 protein: CASSPPGYEQYF
J gene: TRBJ1-2; D gene: .; V gene: TRBV3-1/TRBV3-2; CDR3 length: 14; clone size: .; CDR3 DNA: TGTGCCAGCAGCCAAAGGAACTTCGAAGGTGGCTACACCTTC; CDR3 protein: CASSQRNFEGGYTF
J gene: TRBJ1-5; D gene: TRBD1; V gene: TRBV19; CDR3 length: 16; clone size: .; CDR3 DNA: TGTGCCAGTAGTCCCTTAAGCGGACAGGGCGTTTGGCCCCAGCATTTT; CDR3 protein: CASSPLSGQGVWPQHF